The 31 T cell receptor beta chains below were found in one sample sequenced in a study of CD8 T cells in ankylosing spondylitis. Findings and caveats of the study: A motif of 7 or 8 highly homologous TCR beta variants was seen as apparently characteristic of ankylosing spondylitis blood.

TCRdb called the 5' RACE reads again in MiXCR, with one record for every CDR3 protein. Of about 540,000 distinct CDR3 sequences in the sample, roughly 13% were seen once. No antigen is known for these receptors. The sequencing sample was made of blood, either unsorted or a sorted T cell fraction (not recorded which). All receptors come from a male donor with ankylosing spondylitis.

In this sample, this clonotype turned up many times. The chain recombines TRBV5-1 with TRBJ1-5; tentatively, D is TRBD1 (5 bases). V was pared by 5 bases and J by 4 bases, with 25 bases between. The CDR3 extends over 18 amino acids. Germline V gene data show CDR1 as SGHRS and CDR2 as YFSETQ. CDR3 sequence: CASRTVPSSYSRNQPQHF. CDR3 DNA sequence: TGCGCCAGCAGGACAGTTCCCTCGTCTTATAGCCGTAATCAGCCCCAGCATTTT.

This chain links TRBV28 with TRBJ2-1; D possibly corresponds to TRBD2 (5 bases). Per germline, CDR1 MDHEN and CDR2 SYDVKM. V was cut by 4 bases and J by 8 bases, with 15 bases left in between. This CDR3 has 14 residues. CDR3 bases: TGTGCCAGCAGTTCGACTCTAGCTCCGGATGAGCAGTTCTTC. Its translation is CASSSTLAPDEQFF.

The chain carries TRBV20-1 and TRBJ2-5; D assignment may be TRBD1 or TRBD2 (6 bases each). The CDR3 consists of 14 residues. Germline CDR1 is DFQATT and CDR2 is SNEGSKA (reference sequence). The ends were cut back, 3 bases at V and 5 bases at J, with 16 bases in the middle. The CDR3 sequence is CSASPPLGGETQYF. CDR3 bases: TGCAGTGCTAGCCCGCCCCTAGGGGGGGAGACCCAGTACTTC.

The chain carries TRBV5-5 and TRBJ1-3; D is undetermined. This CDR3 spans 14 amino acids. Trimming took 4 bases from V and 8 from J, leaving 16 bases between them. The germline gives CDR1 SGHKS, CDR2 YYEKEE (reference sequence). DNA for the CDR3: TGTGCCAGCAGCGACGGCGCCCCGAAGGACACCATATATTTT. As protein: CASSDGAPKDTIYF.

The J gene is TRBJ1-5, the V gene TRBV10-3; no reliable D call. CDR3 length: 18 amino acids. Germline V gene sequence: CDR1 ENHRY, CDR2 SYGVKD. The V end was cut by 2 bases, the J end by 1 base, with 18 bases between. The CDR3 bases are TGTGCCATCAGTGAGACCCTGACACGATCGGGGAGCAATCAGCCCCAGCATTTT. Translating gives CAISETLTRSGSNQPQHF.

Only a few counts were recorded for this clonotype. The rearrangement uses TRBV28 and TRBJ2-2; D tentatively reads TRBD1 or TRBD2 (7 bases each). V was pared by 6 bases and J by 4 bases, with 15 bases between. The CDR3 sequence is 15 residues long. Germline CDR1 and CDR2: MDHEN and SYDVKM. The CDR3 DNA sequence: TGTGCCAGCAGGGGGACAGCTAGCGGCACCGGGGAGCTGTTTTTT. Amino acid sequence: CASRGTASGTGELFF. Full variable domain (outside the CDR3, taken from reference TRBV28 and TRBJ2-2): DVKVTQSSRYLVKRTGEKVFLECVQDMDHENMFWYRQDPGLGLRLIYFSYDVKMKEKGDIPEGYSVSREKKERFSLILESASTNQTSMYLCASRGTASGTGELFFGEGSRLTVL.

CDR3 sequence reads: CASTPNPGEGYGYTF. CDR3 nucleotides: TGTGCCAGCACCCCCAATCCGGGGGAAGGATATGGCTACACCTTC. The chain is built from TRBV9 and TRBJ1-2; maybe TRBD1 (5 bases). V lost 6 bases, J lost 5 bases, and 20 bases lay in between. Germline-derived CDR1 and CDR2 are SGDLS and YYNGEE. The CDR3 runs 15 residues.

The chain uses TRBV20-1 and TRBJ1-4; 8 positions match TRBD1. Per the germline V gene, CDR1 is DFQATT and CDR2 is SNEGSKA (reference sequence). The CDR3 runs to 13 residues. V gave up 6 bases and J gave up 8 bases; unmatched junction bases: 8. CDR3 residues: CSAGQGGGEKLFF. CDR3 nucleotides: TGCAGTGCCGGACAGGGCGGTGGGGAAAAACTGTTTTTT.

CDR3 sequence (DNA): TGCGCCAGCAGTGAGTTAACGAATGAGCAGTTCTTC. This translates into CASSELTNEQFF. The rearrangement uses TRBV10-1 and TRBJ2-1; D is unresolved. From germline, CDR1 is WNHNN and CDR2 SYGVQD (reference sequence). The CDR3 has 12 amino acids. Between the trimmed V and J ends, which lost 1 base and 7 bases, there was a span of 5 bases.

This clonotype was observed a single time. V and J are TRBV10-1 and TRBJ2-3; no reliable D call. V dropped 1 base and J dropped 2 bases, with 13 bases sitting between them. CDR3 length: 16 amino acids. The germline CDR1 and CDR2 sequences are WNHNN and SYGVQD (reference sequence). Here the CDR3 DNA reads TGCGCCAGCAGTGAGTTTATCTCCCCGAACACAGATACGCAGTATTTT. It specifies CASSEFISPNTDTQYF.

The chain couples TRBV15 to TRBJ2-1, with 10 bases fitting TRBD2. The germline CDR1 and CDR2 sequences are LNHNV and YYDKDF (reference sequence). This CDR3 has 15 amino acids. J lost 14 bases, V lost 1 base, and 11 bases had no gene match. The DNA for the CDR3 is TGTGCCACCAGCAGAGCTGGGCTAGCGGGAGATGCGGAGTTCTTC. This translates into CATSRAGLAGDAEFF.

This clonotype was seen many times. This chain joins TRBV5-6 and TRBJ2-7; the D is unclear. The length of the CDR3 is 11 residues. V lost 3 bases and J lost 1, with 2 bases in between. The germline V gene encodes CDR1 SGHDT and CDR2 YYEEEE. The CDR3 protein is CASSSSYEQYV. As DNA, the CDR3 is TGTGCCAGCAGCTCTTCCTACGAGCAGTACGTC.

In its sample, this clonotype was seen a few times. This chain uses TRBV20-1 with TRBJ1-4; D remains unclear. The germline V gene encodes CDR1 DFQATT and CDR2 SNEGSKA (reference sequence). The CDR3 loop spans 12 amino acids. With 3 bases removed from V and 5 bases from J, the gap between germline ends came to 7 bases. CDR3 amino acids: CSASIVNEKLFF. CDR3 DNA sequence: TGCAGTGCTAGTATAGTGAATGAAAAACTGTTTTTT.

This clonotype was observed a handful of times. The chain has TRBV6-1 and TRBJ2-7; D is undetermined. The germline V and J ends were trimmed by 5 bases and 6 bases, with 23 bases remaining between them. The CDR3 loop spans 16 amino acids. CDR1 is MNHNS and CDR2 is SASEGT in the germline V gene. The CDR3 bases are TGTGCCAGCAGTCGACCTACAGTATCTGAAGTAAGCGAGCAGTACTTC. Translation gives CASSRPTVSEVSEQYF.

This clonotype has more than one count but fewer than ten. The V call is TRBV7-9, the J call TRBJ2-7; 10 bases fit TRBD2. The V gene's germline CDR1 is SEHNR and CDR2 FQNEAQ (reference sequence). J lost 0 bases, V lost 4 bases, and 6 bases had no gene match. CDR3 size: 16 residues. Here the CDR3 reads CASSSPSGGLSYEQYF. The CDR3 region has the DNA TGTGCCAGCAGCTCCCCTAGCGGGGGCCTCTCCTACGAGCAGTACTTC.

V usage is TRBV5-1 and J usage is TRBJ1-1, with D possibly being TRBD1 (5 bases). V was trimmed by 0 bases and J by 1 base, leaving 10 bases between them. Germline CDR1 SGHRS, CDR2 YFSETQ. CDR3 length: 15 amino acids. CDR3 DNA: TGCGCCAGCAGCTTGGGGGGACTAAGGAACACTGAAGCTTTCTTT. Encoded protein: CASSLGGLRNTEAFF. Full variable domain (rest looked up from reference TRBV5-1 and TRBJ1-1): KAGVTQTPRYLIKTRGQQVTLSCSPISGHRSVSWYQQTPGQGLQFLFEYFSETQRNKGNFPGRFSGRQFSNSRSEMNVSTLELGDSALYLCASSLGGLRNTEAFFGQGTRLTVV.

This clonotype was counted ten times or more. J is TRBJ1-1 and V is TRBV27; possible D gene TRBD1, 6 bases. With 5 bases removed from V and 5 bases from J, the gap between germline ends came to 15 bases. Germline CDR1 reads MNHEY; CDR2 reads SMNVEV (reference sequence). The CDR3 is 14 amino acids. DNA of the CDR3: TGTGCCAGCAGTGTGGGACACCTGGGGACTGAAGCTTTCTTT. Protein product: CASSVGHLGTEAFF.

This clonotype has only a few counts. The rearrangement uses TRBV12-3 or TRBV12-4 and TRBJ1-2, with D perhaps matching TRBD1 (5 bases). CDR3 length equals 15 residues. With 6 bases removed from V and 3 bases from J, the gap between germline ends came to 17 bases. CDR3 protein: CASRNLQGLDYGYTF. In DNA, the CDR3 is TGTGCCAGCAGGAACCTGCAGGGTTTGGACTATGGCTACACCTTC.

Here the CDR3 DNA reads TGTGCCAGCAGTTTAATGGGGAATTCACCCCTCCACTTT. Amino acid sequence: CASSLMGNSPLHF. The V and J genes are TRBV12-3 or TRBV12-4 and TRBJ1-6; no reliable D call. With 2 bases removed from V and 7 bases from J, the gap between germline ends came to 6 bases. This CDR3 has 13 residues.

This clonotype was observed many times. The chain couples TRBV7-9 to TRBJ1-4, with D possibly matching TRBD1 (5 bases). Trimming cost V 1 base and J 0 bases, with 12 bases left between them. This CDR3 is built from 17 residues. CDR1 and CDR2 (germline): SEHNR, FQNEAQ (reference sequence). Here the CDR3 reads CASSLGTSIATNEKLFF. CDR3 nucleotide sequence: TGTGCCAGCAGCTTAGGGACATCAATCGCAACTAATGAAAAACTGTTTTTT. The full variable domain, its missing parts supplied by reference TRBV7-9 and TRBJ1-4, is DTGVSQNPRHKITKRGQNVTFRCDPISEHNRLYWYRQTLGQGPEFLTYFQNEAQLEKSRLLSDRFSAERPKGSFSTLEIQRTEQGDSAMYLCASSLGTSIATNEKLFFGSGTQLSVL.

In its sample, this clonotype was seen many times. The rearrangement uses TRBV14 and TRBJ1-2, with no clear D. CDR3 length equals 16 residues. Germline V gene lookup returns CDR1 SGHDN and CDR2 FVKESK. V shed 1 base and J shed 8 bases, with 20 bases lying between them. The CDR3 coding sequence is TGTGCCAGCAGCCAAGTAGGTGCCCTCTTTTCCACCGGCTACACCTTC. The encoded protein is CASSQVGALFSTGYTF.

This clonotype was found a few times. V is TRBV29-1 and J is TRBJ2-3, with D maybe TRBD2 (7 bases). The CDR3 loop spans 12 amino acids. CDR1 is SQVTM, CDR2 ANQGSEA, per germline. The V end lost 4 bases, the J end lost 4 bases, and 9 bases lay between the germline ends. The CDR3 DNA reads as TGCAGCGTTGCGGGGGGCCCAGATACGCAGTATTTT. Translation gives CSVAGGPDTQYF.

The chain employs TRBV20-1 and TRBJ1-1; no clear D gene. Germline lookup yields CDR1 DFQATT and CDR2 SNEGSKA (reference sequence). V was cut by 3 bases and J by 5 bases, with 7 bases left in between. The CDR3 covers 11 residues. CDR3 coding DNA: TGCAGTGCTAGCGAGAGGACTGAAGCTTTCTTT. This gives the protein CSASERTEAFF.

A few counts support this clonotype. This sequence joins TRBV5-1 and TRBJ2-1, with TRBD1 matching over 11 bases. The germline V gene has CDR1 SGHRS and CDR2 YFSETQ. The CDR3 length is 14 residues. J was trimmed by 8 bases and V by 4 bases; bases with no gene match: 5. CDR3 sequence reads: CASSRGQGAYEQFF. CDR3 bases: TGCGCCAGCAGCCGAGGACAGGGGGCCTATGAGCAGTTCTTC.

This clonotype has more than one count but fewer than ten. The V call is TRBV20-1, the J call TRBJ1-3; D remains unclear. This CDR3 has 13 residues. Trimming pared 2 bases from V and 0 bases from J, leaving 5 bases between. Germline CDR1 reads DFQATT; CDR2 reads SNEGSKA (reference sequence). CDR3 nucleotides: TGCAGTGCTAGATCCTTCTCTGGAAACACCATATATTTT. Protein product: CSARSFSGNTIYF.

The V and J genes are TRBV2 and TRBJ1-2; 8 nucleotides align to TRBD1. Looked up from germline, CDR1 is SNHLY and CDR2 is FYNNEI. This CDR3 spans 14 amino acids. Trimming took 4 bases from V and 1 from J; bases not matched to a gene: 2. As DNA, the CDR3 is TGTGCCAGCAGTGGGGACAGGCTTAACTATGGCTACACCTTC. This codes for CASSGDRLNYGYTF.

The V and J genes are TRBV7-2 and TRBJ1-1, with D possibly being TRBD1 (6 bases). Per germline, CDR1 SGHTA and CDR2 FQGNSA. Trimming cost V 6 bases and J 1 base, with 15 bases left between them. The CDR3 has 15 residues. The CDR3 nucleotides are TGTGCCAGCAGTAGGGGGGGGGCAGGGAACACTGAAGCTTTCTTT. This sequence encodes CASSRGGAGNTEAFF.

This rearrangement joins TRBV29-1 to TRBJ2-1, with TRBD1 matching over 8 bases. This CDR3 contains 11 residues. J was trimmed by 7 bases and V by 7 bases; bases with no gene match: 3. Per the germline V gene, CDR1 is SQVTM and CDR2 is ANQGSEA. The CDR3 coding sequence is TGCAGCGGGAGACAGGGGAATGAGCAGTTCTTC. Its protein is CSGRQGNEQFF.

The J gene is TRBJ2-7, the V gene TRBV12-3 or TRBV12-4; 8 nucleotides align to TRBD1. Trimming at V came to 1 base and at J to 5 bases, leaving 7 bases not matched to a gene. The CDR3 extends over 15 amino acids. CDR3 protein: CASSLEGTGRDEQYV. The CDR3, as DNA: TGTGCCAGCAGTTTAGAGGGGACAGGTAGGGACGAGCAGTACGTC.

This clonotype came up a few times. As DNA, the CDR3 is TGCAGTGCTTCAAGGGGAACCGGGGAGCTGTTTTTT. This gives the protein CSASRGTGELFF. V is TRBV20-1 and J is TRBJ2-2; D possibly corresponds to TRBD1 (5 bases). CDR3 length: 12 residues. Germline V gene lookup returns CDR1 DFQATT and CDR2 SNEGSKA (reference sequence). The V end was cut by 5 bases, the J end by 5 bases, with 9 bases between.

The chain employs TRBV5-1 and TRBJ1-1; 7 positions match TRBD1. Per germline, CDR1 SGHRS and CDR2 YFSETQ. The CDR3 covers 15 residues. Losses at the gene ends were 4 bases for V and 1 base for J; bases not matched to a gene: 7. DNA of the CDR3: TGCGCCAGCAGCCCGGTGGGACAGTCGAACACTGAAGCTTTCTTT. It translates to CASSPVGQSNTEAFF.